This T cell receptor beta chain was found in a study of molecular identifiers for immune sequencing clone quantification. Study-wide findings and caveats: Single-cell amounts of spiked Jurkat TCR RNA were reportedly detectable among over 900,000 naive cells.

This clonotype has only a few counts. Its antigen is undetermined. The junction departs from the called germline gene at one end, perhaps through a read error. The CDR3 runs to 13 residues. Naive CD8 T cell sorting was performed on the CD8+CD4-CCR7+CD45RA+ phenotype. In TCRdb, the PCR reads were re-called with MiXCR into one record per CDR3 protein. The sample comprises about 54,000 distinct CDR3 sequences, about 23% of which are singletons, and 1.5% to 2% rests with the top ten. The TCR was taken from a human donor in good health. Some libraries in this study had Jurkat cell RNA spiked in. The V and J genes are TRBV12-3 or TRBV12-4 and TRBJ1-5, with D possibly being TRBD1 (5 bases). Sequenced material: naive CD8+ T cells from blood, with Jurkat cell RNA spiked in. Subset of the sample: FACS-sorted CD8+CD4-CCR7+CD45RA+ naive T cells. CDR3 loop: CASGFSGYQPQHF. DNA for the CDR3: TGTGCCAGCGGTTTCTCAGGGTACCAGCCCCAGCATTTT.